Following are 30 T cell receptor beta chains from one sample sequenced in a study of blood T cell repertoires in COVID-19. Measured with immunoSEQ multiplex PCR; TCRdb has only the in-frame clones, and not every one. Here the sample spans more than 55,000 clones, 86% being singletons. The sequencing sample was made of peripheral blood. Every receptor here comes from a man aged 45-60 years with active COVID-19.

Here the CDR3 reads CASSLGGQGGSYNSPLHF. As DNA, the CDR3 is TGTGCCAGCAGTCTAGGGGGACAGGGTGGTTCCTATAATTCACCCCTCCACTTT. The gene calls are TRBV11-3 and TRBJ1-6; 9 bases match TRBD1. This CDR3 is built from 18 residues. Germline V gives CDR1 SGHNT, CDR2 YENEEA. The J segment lost 1 base and the V segment lost 6 bases, leaving 10 bases of the junction unmatched.

The chain combines TRBV28 with TRBJ1-5; D is unclear. In germline, CDR1 is MDHEN, CDR2 SYDVKM. The CDR3 is 15 residues long. V was clipped by 3 bases and J by 0 bases, with 9 bases between them. This CDR3 is CASSFRSNSNQPQHF. CDR3 DNA sequence: TGTGCCAGCAGTTTCAGAAGTAATAGCAATCAGCCCCAGCATTTT.

The genes are TRBV7-2 and TRBJ1-1, with unresolved D. CDR1 and CDR2 from the germline V gene are SGHTA and FQGNSA. CDR3 length: 14 residues. V shed 5 bases and J shed 1 base, with 11 bases lying between them. The CDR3 protein is CASSTQQRNTEAFF. The CDR3 nucleotides read TGTGCCAGCAGCACCCAACAGAGGAACACTGAAGCTTTCTTT.

This chain links TRBV18 with TRBJ1-1, with D unclear. CDR1 and CDR2 (germline): KGHSH, LQKENI. V was trimmed by 0 bases and J by 1 base, leaving 6 bases between them. CDR3 length equals 14 residues. DNA of the CDR3: TGTGCCAGCTCACCACCACACACGAACACTGAAGCTTTCTTT. Amino acid sequence: CASSPPHTNTEAFF. The whole variable domain, filled in from reference TRBV18 and TRBJ1-1, reads NAGVMQNPRHLVRRRGQEARLRCSPMKGHSHVYWYRQLPEEGLKFMVYLQKENIIDESGMPKERFSAEFPKEGPSILRIQQVVRGDSAAYFCASSPPHTNTEAFFGQGTRLTVV.

The rearrangement joins TRBV6-2 or TRBV6-3 to TRBJ2-3; 11 bases fit TRBD2. The CDR3 is 18 residues long. Per germline, CDR1 MNHEY and CDR2 SVGEGT. V gave up 4 bases and J gave up 7 bases; unmatched junction bases: 16. CDR3 sequence: CASSFSSGGYGRSNTQYF. The CDR3 DNA follows: TGTGCCAGCAGTTTCTCTAGCGGGGGGTACGGTAGGTCGAATACGCAGTATTTT.

The chain uses TRBV7-2 and TRBJ2-7; D may be TRBD1 (5 bases). Germline assignment: CDR1 SGHTA and CDR2 FQGNSA. Trimming removed 5 bases at V and 12 bases at J, with 26 bases between. This CDR3 spans 15 amino acids. CDR3: CASSPEGAGPRNRYF. CDR3 bases: TGTGCCAGCAGCCCCGAAGGGGCAGGGCCAAGGAACCGGTACTTC.

V usage is TRBV6-2 or TRBV6-3 and J usage is TRBJ2-1; 8 nucleotides align to TRBD2. The CDR3 loop spans 14 amino acids. Germline trimming cut 5 bases from V and 8 bases from J; bases unmatched to any gene: 8. In germline, CDR1 is MNHEY, CDR2 SVGEGT. The CDR3 DNA is TGTGCCAGCAGTGATTCCGGGACTAGGTATGAGCAGTTCTTC. It specifies CASSDSGTRYEQFF.

V and J are TRBV6-4 and TRBJ2-1, with 9 bases that match TRBD2. V shed 3 bases and J 8 bases; nucleotides not matched to a gene: 8. Germline CDR1 reads MRHNA; CDR2 reads SNTAGT. The CDR3 covers 15 residues. CDR3 sequence: CASSESSGGTDEQFF. For the CDR3, the DNA is TGTGCCAGCAGTGAGAGTAGCGGGGGTACTGATGAGCAGTTCTTC.

J is TRBJ2-3 and V is TRBV11-2; D remains ambiguous. V lost 5 bases to trimming and J lost 12 bases, with 12 bases between them. Germline CDR1 SGHAT, CDR2 FQNNGV. The CDR3 is 11 residues long. DNA of the CDR3: TGTGCCAGCAGCCCCGGCGGCTATCAGTATTTT. Its protein product is CASSPGGYQYF.

V gene TRBV7-3 combines with J gene TRBJ1-1; the match to TRBD1 covers 7 bases. Germline V gives CDR1 SGHTA, CDR2 FQGTGA. Losses at the gene ends were 5 bases for V and 5 bases for J; bases not matched to a gene: 8. This CDR3 is 14 amino acids long. Written as DNA, the CDR3 is TGTGCCAGCAGCCCGTCGGGACAGATAACTGAAGCTTTCTTT. As protein: CASSPSGQITEAFF.

The chain employs TRBV10-3 and TRBJ2-2; 12 bases align to TRBD2. Unmatched junction bases numbered 10, after V lost 10 bases and J lost 4 bases. Germline V gene sequence: CDR1 ENHRY, CDR2 SYGVKD. CDR3 length: 16 residues. Here the CDR3 DNA reads TGTGCCACCCTCGTAACTAGCGGGAGGTCCACCGGGGAGCTGTTTTTT. Protein product: CATLVTSGRSTGELFF.

This chain connects TRBV19 to TRBJ1-2; D possibly corresponds to TRBD1 (5 bases). V was trimmed by 6 bases and J by 3 bases, leaving 14 bases between them. The CDR3 has 14 amino acids. Germline V lookup: CDR1 LNHDA, CDR2 SQIVND (reference sequence). The chain's CDR3 is CASSRNGAYYGYTF. The CDR3 coding sequence is TGTGCCAGTAGCCGGAATGGGGCATACTATGGCTACACCTTC. The full variable domain, rest sourced from reference TRBV19 and TRBJ1-2, is DGGITQSPKYLFRKEGQNVTLSCEQNLNHDAMYWYRQDPGQGLRLIYYSQIVNDFQKGDIAEGYSVSREKKESFPLTVTSAQKNPTAFYLCASSRNGAYYGYTFGSGTRLTVV.

The rearrangement links TRBV3-1 (or the pseudogene TRBV3-2) to TRBJ1-5; unclear D gene. The CDR3 loop spans 16 amino acids. Trimming took 5 bases from V and 2 from J, leaving 16 bases between them. Germline V gene lookup returns CDR1 LGHDT and CDR2 YNNKEL (reference sequence). CDR3 in amino acids: CASSAGLSRGNQPQHF. DNA of the CDR3: TGTGCCAGCAGCGCAGGACTGTCTCGCGGCAATCAGCCCCAGCATTTT.

The rearrangement joins TRBV5-4 to TRBJ2-1; 7 bases are shared with TRBD2. J gave up 5 bases and V 4 bases, and 9 bases lay outside the gene matches. Germline values: CDR1 SGHNT, CDR2 YYREEE (reference sequence). The CDR3 totals 15 residues. CDR3 sequence (DNA): TGTGCCAGCAGCCCTGGGACTAAAAGGAACAATGAGCAGTTCTTC. Translation gives CASSPGTKRNNEQFF.

The V gene is TRBV12-5, the J gene TRBJ2-1; D might be TRBD1 (6 bases). Trimming left V 5 bases short and J 6 bases short, with 20 bases between. The germline CDR1 and CDR2 sequences are LGHNT and FRNRAP. The CDR3 spans 16 residues. CDR3 protein: CASGLPGTRLLNEQFF. For the CDR3, the DNA is TGTGCTAGTGGTCTTCCAGGGACACGACTTCTCAATGAGCAGTTCTTC.

This clone was observed once. The chain recombines TRBV7-8 with TRBJ1-1; possible D gene TRBD1, 6 bases. Germline lookup yields CDR1 SGHVS and CDR2 FQNEAQ. There are 15 residues in the CDR3. Deletions cut 4 bases from V and 4 bases from J, with 16 bases between. The CDR3 reads CASSSRAVGGTEAFF. The DNA of the CDR3 is TGTGCCAGCAGCTCGAGGGCGGTAGGGGGCACTGAAGCTTTCTTT.

J is TRBJ2-1 and V is TRBV9; TRBD1 aligns across 8 bases. This CDR3 spans 16 amino acids. From germline, CDR1 is SGDLS and CDR2 YYNGEE. V lost 1 base to trimming and J lost 1 base; unmatched junction nucleotides: 4. In DNA form, the CDR3 reads TGTGCCAGCAGCGTAAGGACAGGGTGGTCCTACAATGAGCAGTTCTTC. Translation gives CASSVRTGWSYNEQFF.

The chain joins TRBV15 to TRBJ2-1; perhaps TRBD1 as D (6 bases). Trimming removed 5 bases from V and 2 bases from J, with 13 bases in between. The length of the CDR3 is 15 residues. Germline V gives CDR1 LNHNV, CDR2 YYDKDF (reference sequence). In DNA, the CDR3 is TGTGCCACCAGCGGAGCGACAGGCACCTACAATGAGCAGTTCTTC. It encodes CATSGATGTYNEQFF.

V is TRBV7-2 and J is TRBJ2-3; D possibly corresponds to TRBD2 (6 bases). Trimming left V 6 bases short and J 3 bases short, with 13 bases between. Germline V gives CDR1 SGHTA, CDR2 FQGNSA. This CDR3 is 14 amino acids long. The CDR3 is CASSGRGRTDTQYF. CDR3 coding DNA: TGTGCCAGCAGTGGGCGGGGAAGGACAGATACGCAGTATTTT.

The CDR3 DNA is TGTGCCAGCAGCTTCTCCTCAGGCCTGAACTATGGCTACACCTTC. Its protein product is CASSFSSGLNYGYTF. J is TRBJ1-2 and V is TRBV7-2; D is uncertain. V lost 3 bases to trimming and J lost 2 bases, with 13 bases between them. Germline V gene lookup returns CDR1 SGHTA and CDR2 FQGNSA. The CDR3 has 15 amino acids.

This clone has a single count. V is TRBV18 and J is TRBJ2-7; 10 nucleotides match TRBD1. The CDR3 spans 14 residues. CDR1 and CDR2 from the germline V gene are KGHSH and LQKENI. V shed 2 bases and J 2 bases; nucleotides not matched to a gene: 0. CDR3 coding DNA: TGTGCCAGCTCACCAGGACAGGGGGCCTACGAGCAGTACTTC. Protein product: CASSPGQGAYEQYF.

The chain couples TRBV4-3 to TRBJ2-6; D possibly corresponds to TRBD1 (5 bases). The CDR3 has 16 residues. Germline values: CDR1 LGHNA, CDR2 YSLEER. Deletions cut 0 bases from V and 0 bases from J, with 6 bases between. The CDR3 nucleotides are TGCGCCAGCAGCCAAGAAACAGGCTCTGGGGCCAACGTCCTGACTTTC. It encodes CASSQETGSGANVLTF.

This chain connects TRBV6-5 to TRBJ2-5, with 11 bases matching TRBD1. J gave up 4 bases and V 6 bases, and 7 bases lay outside the gene matches. Germline CDR1 is MNHEY and CDR2 is SVGAGI. The CDR3 contains 15 residues. For the CDR3, the DNA is TGTGCCAGCAGACTAGGACAGGGGGCCGGAGAGACCCAGTACTTC. The encoded protein is CASRLGQGAGETQYF.

The chain combines TRBV9 with TRBJ1-5; perhaps TRBD1 as D (5 bases). Germline V gene sequence: CDR1 SGDLS, CDR2 YYNGEE. This CDR3 is built from 15 residues. Trimming took off 0 bases at V and 5 bases at J, with 12 bases between the two ends. Here the CDR3 reads CASSVEGIGDQPQHF. The CDR3 DNA is TGTGCCAGCAGCGTAGAGGGGATCGGTGATCAGCCCCAGCATTTT.

This clone turned up a few times. This rearrangement joins TRBV18 to TRBJ1-5; 12 bases map to TRBD1. This CDR3 comprises 14 residues. With V trimmed by 6 bases and J by 5 bases, 2 bases remained unmatched. Per the germline V gene, CDR1 is KGHSH and CDR2 is LQKENI. The CDR3 sequence: CASSGTGGDQPQHF. The CDR3 DNA reads as TGTGCCAGCTCCGGGACAGGGGGCGATCAGCCCCAGCATTTT.

The genes are TRBV10-3 and TRBJ2-1; 9 nucleotides agree with TRBD2. CDR3 length equals 15 residues. The V segment lost 6 bases and the J segment 8 bases; nucleotides outside the gene matches: 11. CDR1 is ENHRY, CDR2 SYGVKD, per germline. CDR3 sequence: CAIRKGTSNGDEQFF. CDR3 sequence (DNA): TGTGCCATCAGGAAGGGGACTAGCAATGGCGATGAGCAGTTCTTC.

The gene calls are TRBV24-1 and TRBJ1-2; D remains unclear. V was shortened by 1 base and J by 1 base, with 6 bases between the two germline ends. The CDR3 contains 14 residues. CDR1 and CDR2 (germline): KGHDR, SFDVKD. This chain's CDR3 is CATSDFPLNYGYTF. The CDR3 bases are TGTGCCACCAGTGATTTTCCCCTTAACTATGGCTACACCTTC.

The rearrangement joins TRBV5-1 to TRBJ1-1; 10 positions match TRBD1. The CDR3 is made up of 16 amino acids. V dropped 4 bases and J dropped 2; count of bases not matched to a gene: 8. CDR1 and CDR2 from the germline V gene are SGHRS and YFSETQ. The CDR3 DNA sequence: TGCGCCAGCAGCCGACCCGGGACAGGGGCTAACACTGAAGCTTTCTTT. Residues: CASSRPGTGANTEAFF.

The J gene is TRBJ1-5, the V gene TRBV19, with a possible D match to TRBD1 (5 bases). V lost 7 bases, J lost 0 bases, and 13 bases lay in between. This CDR3 is 15 amino acids long. CDR1 is LNHDA and CDR2 is SQIVND in the germline V gene (reference sequence). CDR3 DNA: TGTGCCAGTAACCCGGAGGGGTATAGCAATCAGCCCCAGCATTTT. Translating it yields CASNPEGYSNQPQHF.

The J gene is TRBJ1-3, the V gene TRBV7-2; D ambiguous. Trimming took 1 base from V and 0 from J, leaving 7 bases between them. The germline CDR1 and CDR2 sequences are SGHTA and FQGNSA. This CDR3 is 15 amino acids long. CDR3 region: CASSLVGNSGNTIYF. The CDR3 DNA reads as TGTGCCAGCAGCTTAGTCGGGAACTCTGGAAACACCATATATTTT.